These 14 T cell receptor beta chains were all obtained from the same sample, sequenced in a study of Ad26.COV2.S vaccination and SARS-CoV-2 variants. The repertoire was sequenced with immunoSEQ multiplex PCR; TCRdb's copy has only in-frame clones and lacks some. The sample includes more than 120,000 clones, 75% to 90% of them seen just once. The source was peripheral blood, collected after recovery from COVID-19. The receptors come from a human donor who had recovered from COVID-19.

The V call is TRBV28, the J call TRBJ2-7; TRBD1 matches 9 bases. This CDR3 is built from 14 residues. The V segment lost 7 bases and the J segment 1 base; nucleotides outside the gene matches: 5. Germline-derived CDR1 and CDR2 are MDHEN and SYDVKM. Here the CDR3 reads CASTFGTGSYEQYF. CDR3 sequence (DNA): TGTGCCAGCACTTTCGGGACAGGGTCCTACGAGCAGTACTTC.

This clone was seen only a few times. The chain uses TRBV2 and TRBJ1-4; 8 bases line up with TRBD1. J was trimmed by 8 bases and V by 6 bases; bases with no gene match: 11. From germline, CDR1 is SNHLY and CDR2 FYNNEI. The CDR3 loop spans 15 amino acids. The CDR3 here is CASRLKGNRGEKLFF. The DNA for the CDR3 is TGTGCCAGCAGACTGAAGGGGAACAGGGGGGAAAAACTGTTTTTT.

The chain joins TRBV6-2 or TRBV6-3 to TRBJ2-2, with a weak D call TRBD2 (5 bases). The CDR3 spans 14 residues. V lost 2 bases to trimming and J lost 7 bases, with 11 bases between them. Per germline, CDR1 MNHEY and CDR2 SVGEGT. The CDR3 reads CASSYPPRGGELFF. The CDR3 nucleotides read TGTGCCAGCAGTTACCCACCTCGGGGCGGGGAGCTGTTTTTT.

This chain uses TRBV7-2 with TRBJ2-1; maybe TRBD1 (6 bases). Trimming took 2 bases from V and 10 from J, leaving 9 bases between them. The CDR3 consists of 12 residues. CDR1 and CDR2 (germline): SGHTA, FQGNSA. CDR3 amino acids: CASSLWGLEQFF. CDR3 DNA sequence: TGTGCCAGCAGCTTATGGGGGCTGGAGCAGTTCTTC. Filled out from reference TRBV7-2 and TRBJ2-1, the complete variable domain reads GAGVSQSPSNKVTEKGKDVELRCDPISGHTALYWYRQSLGQGLEFLIYFQGNSAPDKSGLPSDRFSAERTGGSVSTLTIQRTQQEDSAVYLCASSLWGLEQFFGPGTRLTVL.

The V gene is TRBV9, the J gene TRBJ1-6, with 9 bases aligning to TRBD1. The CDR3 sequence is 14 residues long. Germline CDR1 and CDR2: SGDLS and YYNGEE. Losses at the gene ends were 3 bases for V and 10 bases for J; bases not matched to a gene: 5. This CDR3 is CASSEGQGYSPLHF. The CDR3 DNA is TGTGCCAGCAGCGAGGGACAGGGTTACTCACCCCTCCACTTT.

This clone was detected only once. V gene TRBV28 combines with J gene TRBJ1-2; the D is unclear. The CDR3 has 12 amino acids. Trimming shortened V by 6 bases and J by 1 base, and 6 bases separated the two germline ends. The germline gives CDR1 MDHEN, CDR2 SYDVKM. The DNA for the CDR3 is TGTGCCAGCAGGGATATTAACTATGGCTACACCTTC. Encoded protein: CASRDINYGYTF.

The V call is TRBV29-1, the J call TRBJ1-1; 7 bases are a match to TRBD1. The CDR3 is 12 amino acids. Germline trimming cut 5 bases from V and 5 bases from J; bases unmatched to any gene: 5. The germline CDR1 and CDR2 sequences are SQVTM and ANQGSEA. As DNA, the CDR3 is TGCAGCGTTCTTCCCAGGGGGACTGAAGCTTTCTTT. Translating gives CSVLPRGTEAFF.

The CDR3, as DNA: TGTGCCAGTAGTACCCTGCGGGGAGATACGCAGTATTTT. Encoded protein: CASSTLRGDTQYF. V and J are TRBV19 and TRBJ2-3; D perhaps matches TRBD2 (6 bases). The CDR3 length is 13 residues. V gave up 4 bases and J gave up 5 bases, with 10 bases separating them. From germline, CDR1 is LNHDA and CDR2 SQIVND (reference sequence).

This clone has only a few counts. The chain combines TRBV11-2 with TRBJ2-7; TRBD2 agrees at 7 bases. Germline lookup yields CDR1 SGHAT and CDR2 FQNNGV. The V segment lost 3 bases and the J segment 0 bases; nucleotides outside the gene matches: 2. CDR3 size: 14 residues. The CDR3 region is CASSFGGGSYEQYF. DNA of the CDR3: TGTGCCAGCAGCTTTGGCGGGGGCTCCTACGAGCAGTACTTC.

The CDR3 protein is CASSQEDHGYPGVKLFF. In DNA form, the CDR3 reads TGCGCCAGCAGCCAAGAAGACCATGGGTATCCAGGAGTAAAACTGTTTTTT. The chain employs TRBV4-3 and TRBJ1-4, with unresolved D. The CDR3 is 17 amino acids. V was trimmed by 0 bases and J by 10 bases, leaving 21 bases between them. Germline CDR1 is LGHNA and CDR2 is YSLEER.

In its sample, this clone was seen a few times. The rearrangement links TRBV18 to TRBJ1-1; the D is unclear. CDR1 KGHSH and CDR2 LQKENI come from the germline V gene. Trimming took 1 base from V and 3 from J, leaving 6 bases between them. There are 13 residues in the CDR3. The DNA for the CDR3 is TGTGCCAGCTCACCACTGAAGGACACTGAAGCTTTCTTT. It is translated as CASSPLKDTEAFF.

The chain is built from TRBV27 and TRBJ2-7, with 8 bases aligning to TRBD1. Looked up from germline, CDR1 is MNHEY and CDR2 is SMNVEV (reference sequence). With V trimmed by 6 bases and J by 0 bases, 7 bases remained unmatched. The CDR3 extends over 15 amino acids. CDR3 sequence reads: CASRISDRASYEQYF. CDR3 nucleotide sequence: TGTGCCAGCAGGATCTCGGACAGGGCCTCCTACGAGCAGTACTTC.

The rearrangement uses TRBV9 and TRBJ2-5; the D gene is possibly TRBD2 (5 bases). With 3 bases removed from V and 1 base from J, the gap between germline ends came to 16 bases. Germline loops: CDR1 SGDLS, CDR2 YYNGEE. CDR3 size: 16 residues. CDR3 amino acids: CASSAEGWPGQETQYF. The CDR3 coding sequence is TGTGCCAGCAGCGCCGAGGGATGGCCGGGCCAAGAGACCCAGTACTTC.

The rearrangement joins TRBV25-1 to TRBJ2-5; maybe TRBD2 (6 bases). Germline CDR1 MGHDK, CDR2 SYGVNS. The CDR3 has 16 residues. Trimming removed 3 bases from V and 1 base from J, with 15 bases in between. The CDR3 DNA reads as TGTGCCAGCAGTGACTCGGCGGGGTACCTCCAAGAGACCCAGTACTTC. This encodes CASSDSAGYLQETQYF.